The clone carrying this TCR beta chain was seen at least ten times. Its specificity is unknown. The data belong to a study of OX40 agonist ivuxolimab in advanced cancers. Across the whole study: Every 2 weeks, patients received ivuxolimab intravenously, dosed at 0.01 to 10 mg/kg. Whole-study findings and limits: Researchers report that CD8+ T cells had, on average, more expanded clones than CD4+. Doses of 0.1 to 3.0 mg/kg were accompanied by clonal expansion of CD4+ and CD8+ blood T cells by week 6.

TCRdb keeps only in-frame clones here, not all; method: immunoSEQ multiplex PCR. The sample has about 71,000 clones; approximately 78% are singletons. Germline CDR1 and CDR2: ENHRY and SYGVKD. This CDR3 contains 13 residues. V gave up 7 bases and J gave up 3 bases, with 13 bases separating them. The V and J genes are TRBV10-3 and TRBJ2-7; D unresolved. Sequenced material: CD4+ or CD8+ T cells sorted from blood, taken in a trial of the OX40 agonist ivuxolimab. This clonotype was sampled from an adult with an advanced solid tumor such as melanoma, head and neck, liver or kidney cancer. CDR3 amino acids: CAITHRAFYEQYF. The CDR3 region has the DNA TGTGCCATCACGCACCGCGCTTTCTACGAGCAGTACTTC.